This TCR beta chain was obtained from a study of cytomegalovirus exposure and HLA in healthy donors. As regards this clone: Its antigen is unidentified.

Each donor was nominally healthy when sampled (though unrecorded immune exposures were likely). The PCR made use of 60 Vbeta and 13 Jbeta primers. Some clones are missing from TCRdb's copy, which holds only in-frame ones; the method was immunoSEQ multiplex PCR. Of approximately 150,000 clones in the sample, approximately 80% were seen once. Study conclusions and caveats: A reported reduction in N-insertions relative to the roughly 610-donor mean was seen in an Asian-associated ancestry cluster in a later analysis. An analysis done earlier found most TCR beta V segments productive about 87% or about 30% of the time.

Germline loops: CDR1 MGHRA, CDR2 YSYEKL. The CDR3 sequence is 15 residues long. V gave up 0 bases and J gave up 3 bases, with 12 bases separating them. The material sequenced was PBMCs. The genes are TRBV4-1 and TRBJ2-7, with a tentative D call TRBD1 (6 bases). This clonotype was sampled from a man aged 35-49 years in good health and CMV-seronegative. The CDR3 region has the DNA TGCGCCAGCAGCCAAGAGAGGGGGATAGGCTACGAGCAGTACTTC. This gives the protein CASSQERGIGYEQYF.